The clone carrying this T cell receptor beta chain was observed a few times. Its antigen is still unknown. The source of the sample is a study of T cell responses to AZD1222 COVID-19 vaccine. Broader study findings: Researchers took repertoire samples only after the peak T cell response had come. Regions 160-218 and 743-854 held dominance among vaccine-associated CD4 TCRs, which spanned spike. Within unmutated variant regions lay the reported targets of nearly half of spike-specific TCRs.

TCRdb's copy holds only in-frame clones and misses some; the assay was immunoSEQ multiplex PCR. The table has approximately 74,000 clones, 83% seen once. This CDR3 comprises 12 residues. Germline V gives CDR1 SGHNT, CDR2 YYREEE (reference sequence). Trimming took 7 bases from V and 4 from J, leaving 11 bases between them. The V call is TRBV5-4, the J call TRBJ1-2; D not resolved. The TCR was taken from an adult who received the AZD1222 COVID-19 vaccine. The input for sequencing was peripheral blood, taken 28 days after the second AZD1222 dose. The CDR3 spells CASGIPGYGYTF. The CDR3 region has the DNA TGTGCCAGCGGCATTCCCGGCTATGGCTACACCTTC.